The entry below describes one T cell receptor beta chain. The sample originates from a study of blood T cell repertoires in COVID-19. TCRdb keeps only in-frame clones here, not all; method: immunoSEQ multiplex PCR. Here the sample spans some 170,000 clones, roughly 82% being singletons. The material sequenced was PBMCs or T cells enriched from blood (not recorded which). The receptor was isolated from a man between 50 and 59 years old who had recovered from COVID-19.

This CDR3 reads CAQGVSTEAFF. The CDR3 DNA follows: TGTGCCCAAGGGGTTTCGACTGAAGCTTTCTTT. This chain joins TRBV12-3 or TRBV12-4 and TRBJ1-1; D may be TRBD1 (5 bases). The CDR3 totals 11 residues. The V end was cut by 11 bases, the J end by 5 bases, with 12 bases between.